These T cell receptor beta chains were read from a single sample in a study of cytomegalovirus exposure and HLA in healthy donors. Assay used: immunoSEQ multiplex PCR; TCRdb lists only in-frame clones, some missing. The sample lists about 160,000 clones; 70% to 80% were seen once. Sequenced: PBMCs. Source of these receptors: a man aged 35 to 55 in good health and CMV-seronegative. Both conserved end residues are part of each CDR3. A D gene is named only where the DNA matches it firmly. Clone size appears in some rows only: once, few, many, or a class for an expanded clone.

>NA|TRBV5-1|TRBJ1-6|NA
CASSFKGSGDSPLHF
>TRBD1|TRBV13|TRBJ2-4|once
CASSQDRVLAKNIQYF
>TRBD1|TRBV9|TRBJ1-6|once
CASSVDPGGRNSPLHF
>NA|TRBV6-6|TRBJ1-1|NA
CASSYSLGDGWAFF
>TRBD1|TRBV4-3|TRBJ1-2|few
CASSQEAGGGNSAYGYTF
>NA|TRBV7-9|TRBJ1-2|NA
CASSLGTFYGYTF
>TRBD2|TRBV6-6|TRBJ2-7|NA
CASSTLGGGSYYEQYF
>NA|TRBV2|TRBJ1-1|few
CASSWRDGTGEAFF
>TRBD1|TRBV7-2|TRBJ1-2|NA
CASSRDRGGYTF
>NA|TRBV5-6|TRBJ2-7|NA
CASTSVMAYEQYF
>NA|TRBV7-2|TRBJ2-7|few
CASSSNSYEQYF
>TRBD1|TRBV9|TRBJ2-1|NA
CASSVELSDRGNNEQFF
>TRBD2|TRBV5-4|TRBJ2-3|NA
CASSLASGGTLSTDTQYF
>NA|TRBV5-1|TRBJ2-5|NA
CASSLVPLNLETQYF
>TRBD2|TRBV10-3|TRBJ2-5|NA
CAISLAGLGKTQYF
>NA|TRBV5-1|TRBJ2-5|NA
CASSRGQGRVIQETQYF
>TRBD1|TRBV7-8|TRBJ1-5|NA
CASSQRQGNQPQHF
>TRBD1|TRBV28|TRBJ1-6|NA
CASSSLLGQGSPLHF
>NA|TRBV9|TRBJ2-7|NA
CASSVGGNYEQYF
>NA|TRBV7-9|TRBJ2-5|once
CASSFKTGQQETQYF
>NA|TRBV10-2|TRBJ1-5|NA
CASRQYSNQPQHF
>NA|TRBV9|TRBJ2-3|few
CASSASGELADTQYF
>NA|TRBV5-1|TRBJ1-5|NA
CASSRDGQPQHF
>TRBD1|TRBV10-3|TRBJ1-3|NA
CAISESSQGAGNTIYF
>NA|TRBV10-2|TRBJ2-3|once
CASSESLTGGDTQYF
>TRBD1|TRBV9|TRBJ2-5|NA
CASSTQGAETQYF
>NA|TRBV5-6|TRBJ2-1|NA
CASSLVRLIGTHYNEQFF
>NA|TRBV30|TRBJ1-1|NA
CASEIGVRTEAFF
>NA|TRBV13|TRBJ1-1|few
CASSLVRGSSIPRDTEAFF
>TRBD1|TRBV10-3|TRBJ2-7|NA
CAIEETGSSYEQYF
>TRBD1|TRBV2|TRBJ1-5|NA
CASSGSLQGADQPQHF